This T cell receptor beta chain was recorded in a study of blood T cell repertoires in COVID-19. Study information: Samples came from the United States, Italy and Spain, spanning acute and convalescent COVID-19.

Per the original data handling: Researchers report that nucleated cell counts were estimated from reference gene primer amplification. The repertoire was sequenced with immunoSEQ multiplex PCR; TCRdb's copy has only in-frame clones and lacks some. The V and J calls and clone size were taken over from that table, and D and trimming were inferred from the DNA. The repertoire holds a few hundred thousand clones, with 87% as singletons. Trimming removed 0 bases at V and 6 bases at J, with 15 bases between. The CDR3 extends over 15 amino acids. From germline, CDR1 is SGDLS and CDR2 YYNGEE. Participants were aged about 18 to 95 years, lived in 24 US areas, and enrolled virtually. Membership in each cohort depended on participant-reported clinical history.

This receptor was identified in a man aged 30-40 years who had recovered from COVID-19. Sequenced sample: PBMCs or T cells enriched from blood (not recorded which). The chain combines TRBV9 with TRBJ1-2; possibly TRBD1 for D (6 bases). CDR3 nucleotides: TGTGCCAGCAGCGTAGCAGCGGGGGCCCAGGATGGCTACACCTTC. Its translation: CASSVAAGAQDGYTF.